This T cell receptor beta chain was captured in a study of monozygotic twins with inflammatory bowel disease. Whole-study findings and limits: Other individuals had fewer clonotypes in common with IBD patients than with healthy twins, especially with disease activity. Repertoires of patients may have been made more variable by differing immunosuppressive treatments.

cDNA was made in eight separate reactions per sample. Addition of UMIs with a 6-nucleotide sample barcode was achieved by template switching. TCRdb reprocessed the 5' RACE reads and keeps a single row for each CDR3 protein, giving no DNA. This table lists about 210,000 distinct CDR3 sequences. Germline V lookup: CDR1 SNHLY, CDR2 FYNNEI. The CDR3 runs 11 residues. Comments on this clonotype: Antigen specificity is unknown.

This receptor was taken from a human donor with ulcerative colitis or Crohn's disease, or a healthy co-twin of an affected twin (not recorded which). This rearrangement joins TRBV2 to TRBJ2-2. The sequencing input was blood. Here the CDR3 reads CASSEGGELFF. The full variable domain, its missing parts supplied by reference TRBV2 and TRBJ2-2, is EPEVTQTPSHQVTQMGQEVILRCVPISNHLYFYWYRQILGQKVEFLVSFYNNEISEKSEIFDDQFSVERPDGSNFTLKIRSTKLEDSAMYFCASSEGGELFFGEGSRLTVL.